Listed below are T cell receptor beta chains from one sample, sequenced in a study of siplizumab effects on memory and regulatory T cells. Repertoires were generated with immunoSEQ multiplex PCR, while TCRdb's copy carries only in-frame clones and drops some. The repertoire holds 120,000 or so clones, with 92% as singletons. The material sequenced was CD4+ T cells sorted from blood. These receptors were collected from a human donor in good health. Both conserved end residues are part of each CDR3. The order of the fields is CDR3 length, V gene, J gene, CDR3 protein.

length: 13
V: TRBV2
J: TRBJ2-7
CDR3: CASSRQPAYEQYF

length: 15
V: TRBV7-9
J: TRBJ2-1
CDR3: CASSLRSGPTNEQFF

length: 15
V: TRBV15
J: TRBJ2-7
CDR3: CATSRDRNSHSEQYF

length: 15
V: TRBV7-9
J: TRBJ1-6
CDR3: CASGEQGIVRSPLHF

length: 15
V: TRBV4-1
J: TRBJ2-1
CDR3: CASRPTSSSYNEQFF

length: 15
V: TRBV6-5
J: TRBJ1-5
CDR3: CASSTSGTPNQPQHF

length: 14
V: TRBV28
J: TRBJ2-7
CDR3: CASSLTGGVDEQYF

length: 15
V: TRBV5-6
J: TRBJ1-1
CDR3: CASSTRLTWGTEAFF

length: 16
V: TRBV5-4
J: TRBJ2-5
CDR3: CASSLRLAGGQETQYF

length: 13
V: TRBV7-2
J: TRBJ1-1
CDR3: CASSPRRASEAFF

length: 14
V: TRBV5-5
J: TRBJ1-5
CDR3: CASSLKGFDQPQHF

length: 15
V: TRBV30
J: TRBJ1-1
CDR3: CAWSPAGTANTEAFF

length: 14
V: TRBV7-3
J: TRBJ2-7
CDR3: CASSPRGSGDEQYF

length: 15
V: TRBV6-5
J: TRBJ1-2
CDR3: CASSYSGQSGYGYTF

length: 15
V: TRBV5-1
J: TRBJ1-1
CDR3: CASSLAGGGNTEAFF

length: 16
V: TRBV7-2
J: TRBJ1-1
CDR3: CASSLVTGRVNTEAFF